Here is one T cell receptor beta chain with its context. What it binds is not known. The data stem from a study of cytotoxic CD8 clonotypes in ibrutinib-treated CLL. Study at large: A mean of about 250,000 productive templates and just under 95,000 productive rearrangements was obtained per sample. Study-level results: Clonotypes that were public were uncommon, and they contracted or stayed stable on treatment.

A 1 in 200,000 to 1 in 1 million T cell depth was the sequencing target. Generated by immunoSEQ multiplex PCR, the TCRdb table keeps only in-frame clones and is missing some. The repertoire holds tens of thousands of clones, about 75% seen once, with 28% in the top ten. The starting material was PBMCs, obtained after 24 months of ibrutinib treatment. The sequence was collected from a human donor with chronic lymphocytic leukemia.

The CDR3 nucleotides are TGTGCCAGCAGTAACAGGGACGCCATTCAGTACTTC. Amino acid sequence: CASSNRDAIQYF. J is TRBJ2-4 and V is TRBV2; D is perhaps TRBD1 (6 bases). This CDR3 region has 12 residues. Trimming took 5 bases from V and 9 from J, leaving 11 bases between them. The germline gives CDR1 SNHLY, CDR2 FYNNEI.